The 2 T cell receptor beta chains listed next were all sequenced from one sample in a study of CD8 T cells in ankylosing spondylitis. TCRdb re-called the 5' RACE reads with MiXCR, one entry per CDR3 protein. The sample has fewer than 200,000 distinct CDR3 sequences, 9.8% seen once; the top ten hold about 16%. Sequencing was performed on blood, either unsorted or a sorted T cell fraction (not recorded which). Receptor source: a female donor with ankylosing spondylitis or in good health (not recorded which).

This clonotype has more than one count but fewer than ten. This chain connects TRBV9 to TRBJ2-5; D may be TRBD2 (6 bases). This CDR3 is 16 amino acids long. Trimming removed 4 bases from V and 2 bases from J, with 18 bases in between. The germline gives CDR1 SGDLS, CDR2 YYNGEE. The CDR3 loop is CASSSERWDWQETQYF. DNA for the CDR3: TGTGCCAGCAGCTCCGAAAGGTGGGACTGGCAAGAGACCCAGTACTTC. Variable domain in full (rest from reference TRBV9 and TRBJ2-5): DSGVTQTPKHLITATGQRVTLRCSPRSGDLSVYWYQQSLDQGLQFLIQYYNGEERAKGNILERFSAQQFPDLHSELNLSSLELGDSALYFCASSSERWDWQETQYFGPGTRLLVL.

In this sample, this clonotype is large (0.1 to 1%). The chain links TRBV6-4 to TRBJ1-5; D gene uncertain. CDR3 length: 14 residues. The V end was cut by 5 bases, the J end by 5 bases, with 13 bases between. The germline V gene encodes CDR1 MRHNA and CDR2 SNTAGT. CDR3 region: CASSTAAGDQPQHF. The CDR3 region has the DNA TGTGCCAGCAGTACCGCGGCGGGCGATCAGCCCCAGCATTTT.